The 14 T cell receptor beta chains below were found in one sample sequenced in a study of T cells after yellow fever vaccination. TCRdb passed the 5' RACE reads through MiXCR, listing each CDR3 protein once. The table includes 500,000 to 650,000 distinct CDR3 sequences, approximately 16% detected once. Source: PBMCs, taken about 5 days after the first yellow fever vaccination. The receptor source for this set is a man younger than 30 who received the YFV17D yellow fever vaccine.

This clonotype was seen only a few times. V is TRBV29-1 and J is TRBJ1-1; possibly TRBD1 for D (5 bases). V lost 8 bases and J 1 base, leaving 14 bases between the germline ends. Germline assignment: CDR1 SQVTM and CDR2 ANQGSEA. The CDR3 runs to 13 residues. The CDR3 sequence is CSLSRDANTEAFF. The CDR3 DNA reads TGCAGCCTTTCCAGGGACGCGAACACTGAAGCTTTCTTT.

The chain is built from TRBV6-1 and TRBJ2-7, with a possible D match to TRBD1 (5 bases). The V and J ends lost 2 bases and 3 bases respectively, with 11 bases between them. Germline V gene lookup returns CDR1 MNHNS and CDR2 SASEGT. The CDR3 extends over 14 amino acids. For the CDR3, the DNA is TGTGCCAGCAGTGAATCAGGGCCCAGCTACGAGCAGTACGTC. The encoded protein is CASSESGPSYEQYV.

V is TRBV11-2 and J is TRBJ1-6, with TRBD1 as a possible D gene (6 bases). The CDR3 covers 18 residues. Deletions cut 0 bases from V and 1 base from J, with 13 bases between. The germline gives CDR1 SGHAT, CDR2 FQNNGV. CDR3 protein: CASSLEEGGRSYNSPLHF. The CDR3 DNA sequence: TGTGCCAGCAGCTTAGAGGAGGGGGGCAGGTCCTATAATTCACCCCTCCACTTT.

Remarks on this clonotype: One end of the junction is discordant with germline, which a read error may explain. The CDR3 DNA reads TGCGCCAGCAGCCGAGACCCGGGGGCCGGGGCCGAGACCCTGTACTTC. Translating it yields CASSRDPGAGAETLYF. The rearrangement uses TRBV4-3 and TRBJ2-5; D is possibly TRBD1 or TRBD2 (6 bases each). The CDR3 is 16 residues long. CDR1 is LGHNA and CDR2 is YSLEER in the germline V gene.

This clonotype was detected a few times. The chain uses TRBV24-1 and TRBJ2-3; possibly TRBD1 for D (5 bases). Trimming left V 4 bases short and J 4 bases short, with 11 bases between. This CDR3 is built from 14 residues. Germline V gene lookup returns CDR1 KGHDR and CDR2 SFDVKD. CDR3 amino acids: CATSDPSGPDTQYF. The CDR3 DNA sequence: TGTGCCACCAGTGACCCTTCAGGGCCAGATACGCAGTATTTT.

This clonotype has at least ten counts. The chain carries TRBV20-1 and TRBJ2-2; tentatively, D is TRBD1 or TRBD2 (6 bases each). Trimming removed 7 bases at V and 1 base at J, with 10 bases between. The length of the CDR3 is 13 residues. Germline V gene data show CDR1 as DFQATT and CDR2 as SNEGSKA (reference sequence). DNA for the CDR3: TGCAGTGGGGGGGCTCAGAACACCGGGGAGCTGTTTTTT. This sequence encodes CSGGAQNTGELFF.

V and J are TRBV24-1 and TRBJ2-1; D might be TRBD1 (7 bases). The CDR3 spans 13 residues. Between the trimmed V and J ends, which lost 4 bases and 9 bases, there was a span of 12 bases. Germline CDR1 is KGHDR and CDR2 is SFDVKD. CDR3 DNA: TGTGCCACCAGTGACTACAGGGGAGGTGAGCAGTTCTTC. Translating gives CATSDYRGGEQFF.

This clonotype was counted a few times. The rearrangement links TRBV27 to TRBJ2-7; perhaps D is TRBD1 or TRBD2 (5 bases each). The CDR3 loop spans 17 amino acids. V was trimmed by 5 bases and J by 0 bases, leaving 20 bases between them. CDR1 and CDR2 from the germline V gene are MNHEY and SMNVEV (reference sequence). The CDR3 here is CASSPLWQGEPSYEQYF. The CDR3 nucleotides read TGTGCCAGCAGTCCCCTCTGGCAGGGAGAACCCTCCTACGAGCAGTACTTC.

The chain recombines TRBV9 with TRBJ1-4, with D possibly TRBD1 on 5 matching bases. Trimming removed 0 bases at V and 7 bases at J, with 10 bases between. The CDR3 sequence is 14 residues long. Germline loops: CDR1 SGDLS, CDR2 YYNGEE. CDR3 sequence reads: CASSVETGGEKLFF. The CDR3 DNA sequence: TGTGCCAGCAGCGTAGAAACTGGGGGTGAAAAACTGTTTTTT.

The V and J genes are TRBV25-1 and TRBJ2-7, with 7 nucleotides matching TRBD1. The J segment lost 3 bases and the V segment lost 6 bases, leaving 11 bases of the junction unmatched. This CDR3 is 15 amino acids long. CDR1 and CDR2 (germline): MGHDK, SYGVNS. The CDR3 spells CASSPTPGTVYEQYV. The CDR3 nucleotides read TGTGCCAGCAGCCCGACCCCCGGGACAGTCTACGAGCAGTACGTC.

This clonotype was seen many times. This chain uses TRBV5-1 with TRBJ2-2; 10 bases match TRBD2. V was clipped by 3 bases and J by 7 bases; unmatched bases: 9. The CDR3 extends over 16 amino acids. Germline loops: CDR1 SGHRS, CDR2 YFSETQ. The CDR3 nucleotides read TGCGCCAGCAGCTCGCAGAGCGGGGGGGCCGGCGGGGAGCTGTTTTTT. Its translation is CASSSQSGGAGGELFF.

A few counts support this clonotype. CDR3 DNA: TGCGCCAGCAGCTTAGACAGGGGGCGCGTGGCGAACACCGGGGAGCTGTTTTTT. Translated, it gives CASSLDRGRVANTGELFF. This chain uses TRBV5-1 with TRBJ2-2; 10 bases align to TRBD1. In germline, CDR1 is SGHRS, CDR2 YFSETQ. This CDR3 is built from 18 residues. V gave up 2 bases and J gave up 0 bases; unmatched junction bases: 7.

The rearrangement joins TRBV20-1 to TRBJ2-7, with TRBD1 matching 7 bases. CDR1 DFQATT and CDR2 SNEGSKA come from the germline V gene (reference sequence). J was trimmed by 1 base and V by 3 bases; bases with no gene match: 6. This CDR3 is built from 14 residues. The CDR3 DNA reads TGCAGTGCTAGGAATTTGGACAGGTCCTACGAGCAGTACGTC. Protein product: CSARNLDRSYEQYV.

This chain uses TRBV12-3 or TRBV12-4 with TRBJ1-2, with 10 nucleotides matching TRBD1. V lost 4 bases and J lost 7; bases outside the gene matches: 3. The CDR3 spans 13 residues. DNA for the CDR3: TGTGCCAGCAGTTCCCGGGACAGGGGTGGCTACACCTTC. It codes for CASSSRDRGGYTF.